The 4 T cell receptor beta chains reported below all come from one sample, sequenced in a study of T cells in Graves' hyperthyroidism and ophthalmopathy. RNA transcripts provided the source from which TCR beta CDR3 regions were amplified. The TCR CDR3 was amplified in a first-round RT-PCR using the HTBI primer set. TCRdb independently ran MiXCR on the multiplex PCR reads; one entry per CDR3 protein. This table holds 95,000 to 110,000 distinct CDR3 sequences, approximately 15% found once. The sequencing sample was made of blood. The receptors here all came from a woman aged 50 to 60 with Graves' hyperthyroidism.

In this sample, this clonotype turned up many times. This chain uses TRBV20-1 with TRBJ2-1, with 9 nucleotides matching TRBD2. V was pared by 1 base and J by 3 bases, with 7 bases of the junction left unmatched. CDR3 length: 16 residues. The germline gives CDR1 DFQATT, CDR2 SNEGSKA (reference sequence). This chain's CDR3 is CSARAPAGGGYNEQFF. CDR3 sequence (DNA): TGCAGTGCTAGAGCCCCAGCGGGAGGCGGCTACAATGAGCAGTTCTTC.

This clonotype was counted many times. The CDR3 DNA is TGTGCCAGCAGCTTAGAGGCAGGGCCCTACGAGCAGTACGTC. This sequence encodes CASSLEAGPYEQYV. The chain joins TRBV7-2 to TRBJ2-7; D is perhaps TRBD1 (5 bases). The CDR3 totals 14 residues. From germline, CDR1 is SGHTA and CDR2 FQGNSA. With 1 base removed from V and 2 bases from J, the gap between germline ends came to 9 bases.

This clonotype was observed many times. V usage is TRBV5-1 and J usage is TRBJ2-2, with 11 bases fitting TRBD2. Looked up from germline, CDR1 is SGHRS and CDR2 is YFSETQ. The V segment lost 3 bases and the J segment 5 bases; nucleotides outside the gene matches: 15. CDR3 length equals 19 residues. This CDR3 is CASSSGVTSGSSRTGELFF. CDR3 coding DNA: TGCGCCAGCAGCTCGGGGGTTACTAGCGGGAGTTCTCGGACCGGGGAGCTGTTTTTT.

This clonotype showed up many times. The rearrangement uses TRBV11-2 and TRBJ1-1, with D possibly TRBD1 on 5 matching bases. The germline V and J ends were trimmed by 1 base and 1 base, with 13 bases remaining between them. CDR1 is SGHAT, CDR2 FQNNGV, per germline. The CDR3 runs to 16 residues. DNA of the CDR3: TGTGCCAGCAGCTTAGTCAATCCAGGGCGGAACACTGAAGCTTTCTTT. Its translation: CASSLVNPGRNTEAFF.